This record concerns one TCR beta chain sequence. What this receptor recognizes is not known. Base qualities are not recorded, but no much larger clone differs from it by a single base. This sample stems from a study of T cells in localized non-small cell lung cancer (dated by TCRdb to the early 2020s). Some background on the complete study: The study analyzed T cell repertoires of hundreds of early-stage NSCLC patients, comparing tumors and uninvolved tumor-adjacent lungs. The cohort consisted of around 250 treatment-naive NSCLC patients whose localized lung tumors had been resected. The mean age of the NSCLC patients was about 62 years, with about 120 men and about a hundred women. The paper's findings and limits, for the study overall: Of the top 100 tumor clones, a median of about 53 were detected in paired uninvolved adjacent lung; 28 were also among that lung's top 100. Longer overall survival was associated with higher blood T cell density, whereas shorter survival was associated with higher adjacent-lung clonality. The highest T cell clonality was observed in uninvolved tumor-adjacent lung, where clonality exceeded that of tumor, suggesting that antigenic responses were more focused in uninvolved tumor-adjacent lung. Because the study design was exploratory, TCR variables were selected using unadjusted p-values without false-discovery rate correction. Because multi-region tumor sequencing was not performed, intratumor heterogeneity could not be ruled out.

At diagnosis, peripheral blood, uninvolved tumor-adjacent lung and tumor were collected and stored as a combination of fresh-frozen and FFPE material. For TCR repertoire profiling, blood samples were analyzed in the form of peripheral blood mononuclear cells. The immunoSEQ Assay was used to sequence TCR beta CDR3 regions from DNA. Processing in the source paper ran as follows. To compute T cell density, TCR beta template counts were normalized to usable DNA, which was estimated by amplifying housekeeping genes. The preseqR package was used to estimate richness by extrapolating to 400,000 templates for PBMC samples and to 120,000 templates for tissue samples. Clonality was defined as one minus Pielou's evenness. To identify tissue-enriched TCRs, differential abundance testing was run on productive amino-acid clonotypes with a minimum total count of 5 and an alpha of 0.1. The Jaccard Index and the Morisita Overlap Index were used to quantify repertoire overlap between compartments. GLIPH grouped TCR beta CDR3s together with public tetramer-defined viral CDR3s, and a viral motif had to include at least three viral sequences and show V-gene enrichment. This is the immuneACCESS table as TCRdb keeps it, with only in-frame sequences that have V and J called. A part of the clones is gone; compared with another copy, unresolved V genes explain less than half, and the rest is unexplained. That table is the source of V, J and clone size, and D and trimming were worked out from the DNA. For this sample the table gives about 70,000 clones, of which 86% were detected only once. About a fifth of the sample belongs to the ten largest clones.

According to the germline V gene, CDR1 reads SGHDT and CDR2 reads YYEEEE. V is cut by 1 base and J by 4 bases, and the space between the germline ends is 11 bases. The cysteine opens and the phenylalanine closes a CDR3 of 14 amino acids. Here the CDR3 DNA is all that survives: 42 bases in frame from base 1. The chain is made from TRBV5-6 and TRBJ1-1; the D gene remains uncertain. This TCR was recovered from a male donor aged 60 or older with stage III squamous cell lung carcinoma. Sequences were derived from peripheral blood, sampled before any cancer treatment. The CDR3 reads as follows: CASSLTYGVTEAFF. In nucleotide form, the sequence is TGTGCCAGCAGCTTGACCTATGGGGTCACTGAAGCTTTCTTT.